The T cell receptor (beta chain) described here comes from a study of shared clonotypes between healthy human individuals. Regarding the study as a whole: Generation of non-shared clonotypes was less probable than generation of clonotypes shared by all four donors.

Per the germline V gene, CDR1 is ENHRY and CDR2 is SYGVKD. The CDR3 runs 12 residues. V was pared by 6 bases and J by 9 bases, with 12 bases between. On this clone itself: Its antigen remains unknown.

TCRdb keeps only in-frame clones here, not all; method: immunoSEQ multiplex PCR. The sample includes about 1 million clones, 75% of them seen just once. The sample was memory CD4+ T cells sorted from blood. The sample's subset: CD45RA-negative fraction. The rearrangement links TRBV10-3 to TRBJ2-1; TRBD1 might be the D (6 bases). This clonotype was sampled from a man younger than 30 in good health. CDR3 nucleotide sequence: TGTGCCATCAGGGATACAGGGACTGAGCAGTTCTTC. The encoded protein is CAIRDTGTEQFF.